The present T cell receptor (beta chain) was sequenced within a study of T cell clonotyping in hematopoietic cell transplantation. Libraries were prepared by immunoSEQ multiplex PCR; TCRdb keeps only in-frame clonotypes and omits some of them. Of 1,500 to 2,000 clones detected, under 85% appear once; the ten largest clones hold around 28%. Germline V gives CDR1 SGHDN, CDR2 FVKESK. The V and J ends lost 6 bases and 6 bases respectively, with 15 bases between them. The CDR3 has 14 amino acids. Sequenced here: PBMCs, sampled 30 days after allogeneic stem cell transplant. This clonotype was obtained from a male patient between 60 and 69 years old who had an allogeneic stem cell transplant, so the T cells may come from the graft donor. Some clones in this sample may be carry-over from other donors' samples. The chain employs TRBV14 and TRBJ2-1; the D gene is possibly TRBD1 (6 bases). CDR3 protein: CASRDTGFGNEQFF. The CDR3 nucleotides are TGTGCCAGCAGGGATACAGGGTTCGGCAATGAGCAGTTCTTC.